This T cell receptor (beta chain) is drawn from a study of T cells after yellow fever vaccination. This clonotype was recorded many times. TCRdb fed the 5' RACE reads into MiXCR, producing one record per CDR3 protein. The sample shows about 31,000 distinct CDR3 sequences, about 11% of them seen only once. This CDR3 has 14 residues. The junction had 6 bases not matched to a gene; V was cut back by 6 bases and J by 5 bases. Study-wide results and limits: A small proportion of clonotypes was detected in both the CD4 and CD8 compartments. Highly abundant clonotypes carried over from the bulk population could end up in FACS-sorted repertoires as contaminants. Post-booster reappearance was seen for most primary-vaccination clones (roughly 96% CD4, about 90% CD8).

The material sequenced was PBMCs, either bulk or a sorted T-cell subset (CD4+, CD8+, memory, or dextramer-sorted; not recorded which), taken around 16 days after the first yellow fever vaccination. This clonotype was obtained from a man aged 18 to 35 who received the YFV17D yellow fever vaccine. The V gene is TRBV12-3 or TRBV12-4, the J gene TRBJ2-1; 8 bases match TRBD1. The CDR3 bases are TGTGCCAGCAGACCGGGACAGGCAAACAATGAGCAGTTCTTC. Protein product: CASRPGQANNEQFF.